This T cell receptor (beta chain) was retrieved from a study of shared clonotypes between healthy human individuals. The overall study: The study drew on two women and three men aged 18 to 49 as donors. Three plates were used per donor for CD4 naive, three for CD4 memory, two for CD8 naive and one for CD8 memory. General study points: A small donor pool kept down the genetic and exposure-history diversity that was represented. Inspection by rarefaction showed sorted-subset sequencing to be incomplete despite large depth.

Measured with immunoSEQ multiplex PCR; TCRdb has only the in-frame clones, and not every one. The table lists about 1.1 million clones, more than 75% of them singletons. Trimming removed 4 bases from V and 8 bases from J; junction bases left unmatched: 11. The CDR3 runs 16 residues. The germline V gene encodes CDR1 SGHRS and CDR2 YFSETQ. Concerning this clone: What it recognizes is unknown.

The chain carries TRBV5-1 and TRBJ2-1; 11 positions agree with TRBD2. This clonotype was sampled from a man aged 18 to 30 in good health. Some clones in this sample may be carry-over from other donors' samples. Sequenced material: memory CD4+ T cells from PBMCs. Subset reported: CD45RA-negative fraction. The CDR3 spells CASSPDLAGGWDEQFF. The CDR3 nucleotides are TGCGCCAGCAGCCCGGATCTAGCGGGAGGATGGGATGAGCAGTTCTTC.